Below, 18 T cell receptor beta chains from the same sample are listed, as sequenced in a study of CD8 T cells in ankylosing spondylitis. TCRdb reprocessed the 5' RACE reads via MiXCR and lists one record per CDR3 protein. The profile shows just over 150,000 distinct CDR3 sequences, approximately 20% of them singletons. The material sequenced was blood, either unsorted or a sorted T cell fraction (not recorded which). The receptors here all came from a male donor with ankylosing spondylitis or in good health (not recorded which).

This clonotype was counted a single time. V usage is TRBV19 and J usage is TRBJ1-3; TRBD1 is a possible D gene (6 bases). The V end was cut by 10 bases, the J end by 2 bases, with 18 bases between. The germline gives CDR1 LNHDA, CDR2 SQIVND (reference sequence). This CDR3 comprises 15 residues. This CDR3 reads CATWGGPVTGNTIYF. CDR3 nucleotide sequence: TGTGCCACCTGGGGGGGCCCGGTAACTGGAAACACCATATATTTT.

This clonotype was counted a few times. This chain links TRBV5-1 with TRBJ1-1; TRBD1 might be the D (6 bases). The CDR3 has 17 amino acids. Trimming took 1 base from V and 1 from J, leaving 17 bases between them. The germline CDR1 and CDR2 sequences are SGHRS and YFSETQ. CDR3 DNA sequence: TGCGCCAGCAGCTTGATACGTCAGGGGAAGGGGAACACTGAAGCTTTCTTT. Amino acid sequence: CASSLIRQGKGNTEAFF.

The V gene is TRBV10-3, the J gene TRBJ2-1; tentatively, D is TRBD1 (5 bases). Trimming shortened V by 5 bases and J by 2 bases, and 16 bases separated the two germline ends. The CDR3 totals 16 residues. The germline V gene encodes CDR1 ENHRY and CDR2 SYGVKD. CDR3 nucleotides: TGTGCCATCAGTCCAATACCTCAGGGAACCTACAATGAGCAGTTCTTC. Encoded protein: CAISPIPQGTYNEQFF.

This clonotype was counted between two and nine times. V and J are TRBV12-3 or TRBV12-4 and TRBJ2-1; TRBD2 might be the D (5 bases). This CDR3 contains 13 residues. V gave up 2 bases and J gave up 7 bases, with 9 bases separating them. CDR3 amino acids: CASSLIEGNEQFF. CDR3 sequence (DNA): TGTGCCAGCAGTTTAATAGAGGGAAATGAGCAGTTCTTC.

This clonotype was seen a few times. The chain is built from TRBV6-5 and TRBJ2-1; no clear D gene. The germline V and J ends were trimmed by 4 bases and 10 bases, with 8 bases remaining between them. This CDR3 region has 11 residues. Germline CDR1 reads MNHEY; CDR2 reads SVGAGI. DNA of the CDR3: TGTGCCAGCAGTTCCCCCGTAGAGCAGTTCTTC. Translation gives CASSSPVEQFF.

V gene TRBV7-9 combines with J gene TRBJ2-7; D might be TRBD2 (5 bases). This CDR3 is 15 amino acids long. In germline, CDR1 is SEHNR, CDR2 FQNEAQ (reference sequence). Trimming stripped 3 bases from V and 3 bases from J, with 15 bases between. DNA of the CDR3: TGTGCCAGCAGCTTTGGGAGCAAAGGGAACTACGAGCAGTACTTC. It translates to CASSFGSKGNYEQYF.

This clonotype was seen repeatedly, ten times or more. This chain links TRBV20-1 with TRBJ2-1; 7 bases map to TRBD2. CDR1 DFQATT and CDR2 SNEGSKA come from the germline V gene (reference sequence). The trim removed 0 bases at V and 3 bases at J, leaving 5 bases unmatched. This CDR3 region has 15 residues. The chain's CDR3 is CSARETSLRYNEQFF. The DNA of the CDR3 is TGCAGTGCTAGAGAGACTAGCCTGCGCTACAATGAGCAGTTCTTC.

This clonotype was seen ten or more times. This CDR3 reads CASSLFLGDTQYF. The DNA for the CDR3 is TGTGCCAGCAGCTTATTTTTGGGAGATACGCAGTATTTT. The V and J genes are TRBV7-3 and TRBJ2-3; D unclear. The CDR3 sequence is 13 residues long. V was trimmed by 2 bases and J by 5 bases, leaving 8 bases between them. Germline V gives CDR1 SGHTA, CDR2 FQGTGA.

The table lists this clonotype with many counts. The rearrangement joins TRBV28 to TRBJ2-6; no reliable D call. Trimming stripped 3 bases from V and 4 bases from J, with 1 base between. The CDR3 is 12 residues long. From germline, CDR1 is MDHEN and CDR2 SYDVKM. The CDR3 DNA reads TGTGCCAGCAGTTTGGGGGCCAACGTCCTGACTTTC. Its translation: CASSLGANVLTF.

This chain joins TRBV5-1 and TRBJ2-3; the match to TRBD2 covers 8 bases. CDR3 length: 15 amino acids. Trimming cost V 6 bases and J 2 bases; bases outside gene matches: 8. Germline lookup yields CDR1 SGHRS and CDR2 YFSETQ. The CDR3 bases are TGCGCCAGCAACGAGCTAGCGGGTATCACAGATACGCAGTATTTT. Translating it yields CASNELAGITDTQYF.

This clonotype was counted a few times. The V gene is TRBV7-2, the J gene TRBJ2-7, with 8 bases identical to TRBD1. The germline V gene has CDR1 SGHTA and CDR2 FQGNSA. The CDR3 covers 15 residues. V shed 3 bases and J 3 bases; nucleotides not matched to a gene: 7. The CDR3: CASSFGTGPHYEQYF. The CDR3 nucleotides read TGTGCCAGCAGCTTTGGGACAGGTCCTCACTACGAGCAGTACTTC.

The chain joins TRBV13 to TRBJ2-7; D gene uncertain. Germline-derived CDR1 and CDR2 are PRHDT and FYEKMQ (reference sequence). CDR3 length: 13 residues. V lost 4 bases, J lost 0 bases, and 7 bases lay in between. CDR3 sequence: CASSSRPSYEQYF. The DNA for the CDR3 is TGTGCCAGCAGCTCACGTCCCTCCTACGAGCAGTACTTC.

This clonotype was recorded at least ten times. The chain has TRBV5-1 and TRBJ2-1, with no clear D. V was trimmed by 2 bases and J by 5 bases, leaving 8 bases between them. The CDR3 covers 13 residues. Per the germline V gene, CDR1 is SGHRS and CDR2 is YFSETQ. The CDR3 DNA follows: TGCGCCAGCAGCTTCCCCCGGGACAATGAGCAGTTCTTC. Protein product: CASSFPRDNEQFF.

In its sample, this clonotype was seen many times. This chain uses TRBV3-1 with TRBJ2-4; tentative D call: TRBD1 (5 bases). The CDR3 runs 14 residues. Per the germline V gene, CDR1 is LGHDT and CDR2 is YNNKEL (reference sequence). Trimming shortened V by 2 bases and J by 2 bases, and 7 bases separated the two germline ends. The CDR3 region has the DNA TGTGCCAGCAGCCAAACAGGACCCAAAAACATTCAGTACTTC. Encoded protein: CASSQTGPKNIQYF.

The chain uses TRBV18 and TRBJ1-5; 7 nucleotides line up with TRBD1. The junction had 8 bases not matched to a gene; V was cut back by 2 bases and J by 7 bases. Germline CDR1 reads KGHSH; CDR2 reads LQKENI. CDR3 size: 15 residues. The DNA for the CDR3 is TGTGCCAGCTCACCAGACGGACAGGTTGGGCAGCCCCAGCATTTT. Its protein product is CASSPDGQVGQPQHF.

At least ten counts were recorded for this clonotype. The chain is built from TRBV29-1 and TRBJ1-2; the match to TRBD1 covers 11 bases. CDR3 length: 12 residues. Trimming took 6 bases from V and 7 from J; bases not matched to a gene: 4. Germline V gene sequence: CDR1 SQVTM, CDR2 ANQGSEA. The CDR3 is CSVGTGGAGYTF. CDR3 nucleotide sequence: TGCAGCGTCGGGACAGGGGGTGCTGGCTACACCTTC.

The chain uses TRBV12-3 or TRBV12-4 and TRBJ2-4, with 10 positions matching TRBD2. The CDR3 spans 18 residues. V lost 1 base to trimming and J lost 8 bases; unmatched junction nucleotides: 14. The CDR3 DNA sequence: TGTGCCAGCAGTTTAGGTTTGTCTAGCGGGAGTTCCCTCCACATTCAGTACTTC. This translates into CASSLGLSSGSSLHIQYF.

At least ten counts were recorded for this clonotype. This chain uses TRBV14 with TRBJ2-7; D gene unclear. The CDR3 is 11 residues long. V lost 0 bases and J lost 6, with 3 bases in between. Germline CDR1 SGHDN, CDR2 FVKESK. As DNA, the CDR3 is TGTGCCAGCAGCCAAGACTCCGAGCAGTACTTC. Translating gives CASSQDSEQYF.